Below, 26 T cell receptor beta chains from the same sample are listed, as sequenced in a study of T cell repertoires in cytomegalovirus infection. TCRdb independently ran MiXCR on the reads; one entry per CDR3 protein. Seen here are 290,000 or so distinct CDR3 sequences, roughly 23% observed once, and the top ten hold approximately 15%. Material for sequencing was PBMCs. These receptors originate from a human donor in good health (CMV status not recorded). Some clones in this sample may be carry-over from other donors' samples.

This clonotype was found a few times. This sequence joins TRBV6-1 and TRBJ1-5; 10 bases fit TRBD1. Germline trimming cut 3 bases from V and 7 bases from J; bases unmatched to any gene: 3. Germline CDR1 is MNHNS and CDR2 is SASEGT. This CDR3 contains 14 residues. Here the CDR3 reads CASSDDRGRQPQHF. Here the CDR3 DNA reads TGTGCCAGCAGTGACGACAGGGGGCGGCAGCCCCAGCATTTT.

The rearrangement links TRBV11-2 to TRBJ1-1; TRBD1 matches 7 bases. This CDR3 is built from 12 residues. CDR1 is SGHAT and CDR2 is FQNNGV in the germline V gene. V lost 5 bases, J lost 7 bases, and 4 bases stayed unmatched. Here the CDR3 reads CASSPTGLEAFF. In nucleotides, the CDR3 is TGTGCCAGCAGCCCGACAGGGCTTGAAGCTTTCTTT.

The table lists this clonotype with a few counts. The chain employs TRBV18 and TRBJ1-2; D is possibly TRBD1 (5 bases). Trimming stripped 3 bases from V and 3 bases from J, with 11 bases between. This CDR3 region has 14 residues. CDR1 is KGHSH, CDR2 LQKENI, per germline. The CDR3 sequence: CASSPPGVDYGYTF. The CDR3 bases are TGTGCCAGCTCACCGCCGGGGGTTGACTATGGCTACACCTTC.

This clonotype was seen only a few times. The chain employs TRBV19 and TRBJ2-6, with TRBD1 matching 9 bases. Losses at the gene ends were 8 bases for V and 4 bases for J; bases not matched to a gene: 6. From germline, CDR1 is LNHDA and CDR2 SQIVND (reference sequence). This CDR3 contains 15 residues. The CDR3 is CASGGTGLGANVLTF. The CDR3 DNA is TGTGCCAGTGGGGGGACAGGGTTGGGGGCCAACGTCCTGACTTTC. The full variable domain, rest sourced from reference TRBV19 and TRBJ2-6, is DGGITQSPKYLFRKEGQNVTLSCEQNLNHDAMYWYRQDPGQGLRLIYYSQIVNDFQKGDIAEGYSVSREKKESFPLTVTSAQKNPTAFYLCASGGTGLGANVLTFGAGSRLTVL.

The V and J genes are TRBV11-3 and TRBJ2-3; 8 bases line up with TRBD2. V was clipped by 5 bases and J by 2 bases; unmatched bases: 9. The CDR3 is 16 residues long. Germline V gives CDR1 SGHNT, CDR2 YENEEA. The CDR3 sequence is CASSPGGETLTDTQYF. CDR3 coding DNA: TGTGCCAGCAGCCCGGGGGGGGAGACCCTCACAGATACGCAGTATTTT. The variable domain in full, completed from reference TRBV11-3 and TRBJ2-3, reads EAGVVQSPRYKIIEKKQPVAFWCNPISGHNTLYWYLQNLGQGPELLIRYENEEAVDDSQLPKDRFSAERLKGVDSTLKIQPAELGDSAVYLCASSPGGETLTDTQYFGPGTRLTVL.

The chain uses TRBV28 and TRBJ2-6; D not resolved. The V and J ends lost 2 bases and 0 bases respectively, with 8 bases between them. Germline CDR1 MDHEN, CDR2 SYDVKM. The CDR3 length is 16 residues. The CDR3 nucleotides are TGTGCCAGCAGTTTAGTTAGCCTCTCTGGGGCCAACGTCCTGACTTTC. Its translation: CASSLVSLSGANVLTF.

This clonotype turned up a few times. V usage is TRBV12-3 or TRBV12-4 and J usage is TRBJ1-1; D call uncertain. V was trimmed by 5 bases and J by 4 bases, leaving 11 bases between them. This CDR3 spans 13 amino acids. For the CDR3, the DNA is TGTGCCAGCAGTACTAAGGTTGGCACTGAAGCTTTCTTT. It codes for CASSTKVGTEAFF.

This clonotype occurred a few times. The chain joins TRBV12-3 or TRBV12-4 to TRBJ2-7; TRBD2 matches at 7 bases. The CDR3 totals 14 residues. Germline trimming cut 5 bases from V and 6 bases from J; bases unmatched to any gene: 10. This chain's CDR3 is CASSITGGVSEQYF. The DNA of the CDR3 is TGTGCCAGCAGTATTACGGGAGGCGTTTCCGAGCAGTACTTC.

The table lists this clonotype with a few counts. The V call is TRBV3-1, the J call TRBJ2-7; D ambiguous. The CDR3 is 14 amino acids. Per germline, CDR1 LGHDT and CDR2 YNNKEL (reference sequence). Deletions cut 0 bases from V and 0 bases from J, with 6 bases between. CDR3 in amino acids: CASSQESNSYEQYF. CDR3 nucleotide sequence: TGTGCCAGCAGCCAAGAGTCTAACTCCTACGAGCAGTACTTC.

At least ten counts were recorded for this clonotype. The chain employs TRBV7-2 and TRBJ2-1; possible D gene TRBD2, 5 bases. This CDR3 is 13 amino acids long. Germline assignment: CDR1 SGHTA and CDR2 FQGNSA. The V end lost 3 bases, the J end lost 9 bases, and 12 bases lay between the germline ends. The CDR3 protein is CASSFRMGSEQFF. The CDR3 DNA reads TGTGCCAGCAGCTTTAGGATGGGGAGTGAGCAGTTCTTC.

This clonotype was detected ten times or more. V gene TRBV12-3 or TRBV12-4 combines with J gene TRBJ1-4; 7 nucleotides agree with TRBD1. The CDR3 is made up of 14 amino acids. Unmatched junction bases numbered 9, after V lost 6 bases and J lost 8 bases. This CDR3 reads CASSRGGSVEKLFF. For the CDR3, the DNA is TGTGCCAGCAGCCGAGGGGGCTCCGTGGAAAAACTGTTTTTT.

The chain combines TRBV6-6 with TRBJ2-7; 11 bases are shared with TRBD2. Unmatched junction bases numbered 7, after V lost 5 bases and J lost 1 base. Germline CDR1 reads MNHNY; CDR2 reads SVGAGI (reference sequence). The CDR3 runs 16 residues. The CDR3 DNA reads as TGTGCCAGCAGTGATCCGGGACTAGCGGCGTCCTACGAGCAGTACTTC. Its protein is CASSDPGLAASYEQYF.

This chain connects TRBV29-1 to TRBJ1-2; 7 bases fit TRBD1. In germline, CDR1 is SQVTM, CDR2 ANQGSEA. The CDR3 totals 15 residues. With V trimmed by 3 bases and J by 0 bases, 7 bases remained unmatched. For the CDR3, the DNA is TGCAGCGTTGAGGGGACAGATACTTCTAACTATGGCTACACCTTC. As protein: CSVEGTDTSNYGYTF. The full variable domain, in which reference TRBV29-1 and TRBJ1-2 provide the parts outside the CDR3, is SAVISQKPSRDICQRGTSLTIQCQVDSQVTMMFWYRQQPGQSLTLIATANQGSEATYESGFVIDKFPISRPNLTFSTLTVSNMSPEDSSIYLCSVEGTDTSNYGYTFGSGTRLTVV.

There are a few counts of this clonotype. CDR3 DNA: TGTGCCAGCAGCTCCATTCTCGGGGAGACCCAGTACTTC. Its protein product is CASSSILGETQYF. The chain employs TRBV7-2 and TRBJ2-5; D is uncertain. Trimming cost V 4 bases and J 5 bases, with 11 bases left between them. The germline gives CDR1 SGHTA, CDR2 FQGNSA. The CDR3 has 13 residues.

The chain's CDR3 is CASSETHIGLNTYEQYF. CDR3 in DNA: TGTGCCAGCAGTGAAACCCACATAGGCCTAAATACCTACGAGCAGTACTTC. This chain joins TRBV2 and TRBJ2-7; D ambiguous. CDR1 and CDR2 from the germline V gene are SNHLY and FYNNEI. The CDR3 is 17 amino acids. Trimming cost V 2 bases and J 2 bases, with 19 bases left between them.

Many counts were recorded for this clonotype. The chain joins TRBV7-2 to TRBJ2-7, with TRBD2 as a possible D gene (6 bases). This CDR3 is 14 amino acids long. Trimming left V 1 base short and J 4 bases short, with 11 bases between. From germline, CDR1 is SGHTA and CDR2 FQGNSA. CDR3 nucleotides: TGTGCCAGCAGCTTAGGAGGGGACTCATACGAGCAGTACTTC. Translated: CASSLGGDSYEQYF. The entire variable domain, with the rest obtained from reference TRBV7-2 and TRBJ2-7, is as follows: GAGVSQSPSNKVTEKGKDVELRCDPISGHTALYWYRQSLGQGLEFLIYFQGNSAPDKSGLPSDRFSAERTGGSVSTLTIQRTQQEDSAVYLCASSLGGDSYEQYFGPGTRLTVT.

This clonotype was seen ten or more times. The chain recombines TRBV4-3 with TRBJ2-1; 12 bases are shared with TRBD2. The CDR3 totals 15 residues. Germline V gene data show CDR1 as LGHNA and CDR2 as YSLEER. V dropped 4 bases and J dropped 5; count of bases not matched to a gene: 3. The CDR3 nucleotides are TGCGCCAGCAGCCTGACTAGCGGGAGCAACAATGAGCAGTTCTTC. It translates to CASSLTSGSNNEQFF.

This clonotype has at least ten counts. This chain uses TRBV7-9 with TRBJ2-3; 8 positions match TRBD1. This CDR3 has 15 residues. The germline CDR1 and CDR2 sequences are SEHNR and FQNEAQ (reference sequence). The V and J ends lost 5 bases and 2 bases, in that order; junction bases with no gene match: 6. Here the CDR3 DNA reads TGTGCCAGCAGCGCCCGGGACAGGTACACAGATACGCAGTATTTT. Its protein product is CASSARDRYTDTQYF.

This clonotype was detected ten times or more. The CDR3 reads CASSLGRAQETQYF. CDR3 sequence (DNA): TGTGCCAGCAGCTTGGGCAGGGCACAAGAGACCCAGTACTTC. This chain joins TRBV7-2 and TRBJ2-5; possible D gene TRBD1, 5 bases. Trimming left V 3 bases short and J 2 bases short, with 10 bases between. Germline CDR1 reads SGHTA; CDR2 reads FQGNSA. The CDR3 extends over 14 amino acids.

The V gene is TRBV20-1, the J gene TRBJ2-2; D call uncertain. CDR1 and CDR2 (germline): DFQATT, SNEGSKA (reference sequence). The CDR3 covers 14 residues. Trimming removed 6 bases from V and 6 bases from J, with 17 bases in between. The CDR3 spells CSAIRTIRAGELFF. The CDR3 nucleotides are TGCAGTGCGATCAGGACCATTCGTGCCGGGGAGCTGTTTTTT.

The table lists this clonotype with many counts. The J gene is TRBJ2-7, the V gene TRBV7-2, with D tentatively TRBD2 (5 bases). CDR3 length: 15 residues. Germline V lookup: CDR1 SGHTA, CDR2 FQGNSA. V lost 3 bases and J lost 0, with 12 bases in between. This chain's CDR3 is CASSLTGINSYEQYF. Written as DNA, the CDR3 is TGTGCCAGCAGCTTGACCGGGATCAACTCCTACGAGCAGTACTTC.

There are a few counts of this clonotype. This chain links TRBV28 with TRBJ2-3, with D perhaps TRBD2 (6 bases). Germline CDR1 MDHEN, CDR2 SYDVKM. CDR3 length: 17 amino acids. Trimming removed 4 bases from V and 6 bases from J, with 23 bases in between. For the CDR3, the DNA is TGTGCCAGCAGTTCCCGGACTACAATCATACAATGGGATACGCAGTATTTT. This translates into CASSSRTTIIQWDTQYF.

This chain connects TRBV7-9 to TRBJ1-6; D might be TRBD1 (6 bases). Looked up from germline, CDR1 is SEHNR and CDR2 is FQNEAQ (reference sequence). The CDR3 spans 13 residues. Trimming removed 7 bases at V and 7 bases at J, with 11 bases between. The CDR3 protein is CASNREPNSPLHF. In nucleotides, the CDR3 is TGTGCCAGCAACAGGGAACCCAATTCACCCCTCCACTTT.

The chain uses TRBV11-2 and TRBJ1-4, with D uncertain. The V and J ends lost 1 base and 0 bases respectively, with 12 bases between them. Germline assignment: CDR1 SGHAT and CDR2 FQNNGV. The CDR3 covers 17 residues. DNA of the CDR3: TGTGCCAGCAGCTTAGCCCCAGTTTCATCAACTAATGAAAAACTGTTTTTT. Its protein product is CASSLAPVSSTNEKLFF. The full variable domain, with the rest looked up from reference TRBV11-2 and TRBJ1-4, is EAGVAQSPRYKIIEKRQSVAFWCNPISGHATLYWYQQILGQGPKLLIQFQNNGVVDDSQLPKDRFSAERLKGVDSTLKIQPAKLEDSAVYLCASSLAPVSSTNEKLFFGSGTQLSVL.

This clonotype has more than one count but fewer than ten. The chain employs TRBV4-3 and TRBJ2-7; 9 bases line up with TRBD2. The CDR3 is 15 residues long. V shed 1 base and J 3 bases; nucleotides not matched to a gene: 4. The V gene's germline CDR1 is LGHNA and CDR2 YSLEER. CDR3 sequence reads: CASSQVGAGGYEQYF. CDR3 sequence (DNA): TGCGCCAGCAGCCAAGTGGGAGCGGGAGGCTACGAGCAGTACTTC.

The chain employs TRBV30 and TRBJ2-2; D gene uncertain. The ends were cut back, 6 bases at V and 7 bases at J, with 9 bases in the middle. Germline lookup yields CDR1 GTSNPN and CDR2 SVGIG (reference sequence). This CDR3 spans 11 amino acids. CDR3 sequence reads: CACSSGGELFF. In DNA form, the CDR3 reads TGTGCCTGCTCCTCGGGCGGGGAGCTGTTTTTT.